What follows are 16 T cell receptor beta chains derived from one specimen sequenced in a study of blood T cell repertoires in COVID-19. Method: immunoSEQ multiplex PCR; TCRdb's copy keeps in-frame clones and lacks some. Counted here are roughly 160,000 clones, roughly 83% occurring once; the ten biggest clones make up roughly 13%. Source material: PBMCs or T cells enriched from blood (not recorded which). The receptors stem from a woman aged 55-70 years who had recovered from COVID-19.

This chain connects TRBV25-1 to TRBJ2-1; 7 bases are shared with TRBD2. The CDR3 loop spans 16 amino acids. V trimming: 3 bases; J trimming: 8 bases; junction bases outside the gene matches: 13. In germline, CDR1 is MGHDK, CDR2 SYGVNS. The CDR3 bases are TGTGCCAGCAGTGAGATTGGAACTAGCGTCGTCCATGAGCAGTTCTTC. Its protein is CASSEIGTSVVHEQFF. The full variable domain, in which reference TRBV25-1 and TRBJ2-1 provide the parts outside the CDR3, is EADIYQTPRYLVIGTGKKITLECSQTMGHDKMYWYQQDPGMELHLIHYSYGVNSTEKGDLSSESTVSRIRTEHFPLTLESARPSHTSQYLCASSEIGTSVVHEQFFGPGTRLTVL.

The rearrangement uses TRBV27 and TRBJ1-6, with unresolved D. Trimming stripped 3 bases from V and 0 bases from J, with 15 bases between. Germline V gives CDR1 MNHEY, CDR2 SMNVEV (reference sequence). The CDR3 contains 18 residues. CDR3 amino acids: CASSFGFGASSYNSPLHF. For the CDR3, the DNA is TGTGCCAGCAGTTTCGGGTTTGGCGCGAGCTCCTATAATTCACCCCTCCACTTT.

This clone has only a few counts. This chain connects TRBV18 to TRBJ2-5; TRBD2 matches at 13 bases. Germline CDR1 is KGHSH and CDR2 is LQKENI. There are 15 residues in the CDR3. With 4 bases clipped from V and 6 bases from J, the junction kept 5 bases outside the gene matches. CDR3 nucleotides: TGTGCCAGCTCACGGACTAGCGGGAGAAGGCAGACCCAGTACTTC. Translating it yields CASSRTSGRRQTQYF.

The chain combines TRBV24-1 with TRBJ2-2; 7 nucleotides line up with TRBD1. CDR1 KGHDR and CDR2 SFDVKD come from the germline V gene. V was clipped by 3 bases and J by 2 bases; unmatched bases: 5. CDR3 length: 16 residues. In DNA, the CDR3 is TGTGCCACCAGTGATACAGGGGCCGGTAACACCGGGGAGCTGTTTTTT. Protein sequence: CATSDTGAGNTGELFF.

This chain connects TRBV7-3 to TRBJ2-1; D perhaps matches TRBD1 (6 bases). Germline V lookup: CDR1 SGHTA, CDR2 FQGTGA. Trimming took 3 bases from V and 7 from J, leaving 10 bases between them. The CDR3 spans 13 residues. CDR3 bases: TGTGCCAGCAGCTTTCCCGACAGGAATGAGCAGTTCTTC. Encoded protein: CASSFPDRNEQFF.

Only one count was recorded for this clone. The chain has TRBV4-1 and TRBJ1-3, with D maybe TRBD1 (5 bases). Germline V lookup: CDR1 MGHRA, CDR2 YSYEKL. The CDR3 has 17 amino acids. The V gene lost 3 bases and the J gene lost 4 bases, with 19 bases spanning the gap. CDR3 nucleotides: TGCGCCAGCAGCCACTCCCGTTGGCGGGGGTTGGGAAACACCATATATTTT. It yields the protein CASSHSRWRGLGNTIYF.

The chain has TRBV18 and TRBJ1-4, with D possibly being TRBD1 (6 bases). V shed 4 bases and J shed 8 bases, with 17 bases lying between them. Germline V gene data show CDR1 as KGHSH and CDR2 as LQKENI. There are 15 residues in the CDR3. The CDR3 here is CASSLRQAAGEKLFF. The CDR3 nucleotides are TGTGCCAGCTCACTCAGACAGGCGGCGGGCGAAAAACTGTTTTTT.

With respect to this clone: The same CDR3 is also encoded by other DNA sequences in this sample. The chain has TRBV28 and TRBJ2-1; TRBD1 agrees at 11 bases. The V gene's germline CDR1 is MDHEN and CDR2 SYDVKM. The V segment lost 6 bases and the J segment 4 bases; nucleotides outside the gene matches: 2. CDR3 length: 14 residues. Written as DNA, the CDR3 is TGTGCCAGCAGCGGACAGGGGGCATACAATGAGCAGTTCTTC. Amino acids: CASSGQGAYNEQFF.

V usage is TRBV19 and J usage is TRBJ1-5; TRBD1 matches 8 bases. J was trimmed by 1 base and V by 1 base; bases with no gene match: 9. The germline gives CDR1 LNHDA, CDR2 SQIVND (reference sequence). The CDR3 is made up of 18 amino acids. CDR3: CASSIAEAGGRSNQPQHF. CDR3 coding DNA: TGTGCCAGTAGTATAGCGGAGGCAGGGGGCCGGAGCAATCAGCCCCAGCATTTT.

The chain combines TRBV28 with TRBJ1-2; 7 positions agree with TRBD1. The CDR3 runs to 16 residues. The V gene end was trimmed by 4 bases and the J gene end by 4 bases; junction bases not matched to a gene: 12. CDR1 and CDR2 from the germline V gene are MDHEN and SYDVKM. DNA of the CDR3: TGTGCCAGCAGTTCAGTCACAGGGGCGCAGGGCTATGGCTACACCTTC. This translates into CASSSVTGAQGYGYTF.

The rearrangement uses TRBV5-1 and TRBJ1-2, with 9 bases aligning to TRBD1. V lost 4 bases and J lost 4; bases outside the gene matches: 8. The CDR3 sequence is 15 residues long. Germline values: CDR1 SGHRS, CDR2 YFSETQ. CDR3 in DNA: TGCGCCAGCAGCCCACAGGGGGCTCAGGGCTATGGCTACACCTTC. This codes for CASSPQGAQGYGYTF.

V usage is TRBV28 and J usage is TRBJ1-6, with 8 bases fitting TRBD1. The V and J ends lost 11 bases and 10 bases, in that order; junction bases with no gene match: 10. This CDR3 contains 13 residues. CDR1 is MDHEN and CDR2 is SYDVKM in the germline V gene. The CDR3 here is CAGKTGDGSPLHF. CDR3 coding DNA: TGTGCCGGGAAGACAGGGGATGGATCACCCCTCCACTTT.

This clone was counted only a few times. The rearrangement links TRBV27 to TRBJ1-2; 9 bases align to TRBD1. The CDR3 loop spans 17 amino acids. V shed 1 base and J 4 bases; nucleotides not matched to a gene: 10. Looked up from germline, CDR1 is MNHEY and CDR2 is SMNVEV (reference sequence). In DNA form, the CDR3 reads TGTGCCAGCAGTTTATTCCCGTCACCGGGACAGGGCTATGGCTACACCTTC. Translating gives CASSLFPSPGQGYGYTF.

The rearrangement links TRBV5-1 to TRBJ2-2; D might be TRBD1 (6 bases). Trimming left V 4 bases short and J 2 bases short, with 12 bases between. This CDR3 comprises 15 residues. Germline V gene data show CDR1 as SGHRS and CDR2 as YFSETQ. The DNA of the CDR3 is TGCGCCAGCAGCCTCGACAGGACTAACACCGGGGAGCTGTTTTTT. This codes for CASSLDRTNTGELFF.

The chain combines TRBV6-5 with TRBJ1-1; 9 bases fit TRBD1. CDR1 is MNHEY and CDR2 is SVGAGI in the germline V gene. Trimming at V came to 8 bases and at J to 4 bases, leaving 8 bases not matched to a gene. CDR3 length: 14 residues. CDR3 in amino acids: CASGTGRAVTEAFF. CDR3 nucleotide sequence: TGTGCCAGCGGGACAGGGAGGGCGGTCACTGAAGCTTTCTTT.

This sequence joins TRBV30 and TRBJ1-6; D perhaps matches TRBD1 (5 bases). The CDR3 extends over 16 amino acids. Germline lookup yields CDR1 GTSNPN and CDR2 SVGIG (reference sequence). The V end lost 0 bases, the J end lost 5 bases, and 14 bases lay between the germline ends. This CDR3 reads CAWSVQTVTNNSPLHF. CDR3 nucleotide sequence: TGTGCCTGGAGTGTACAGACAGTGACAAATAATTCACCCCTCCACTTT.